The clone carrying this T cell receptor (beta chain) came up once. The antigen remains unidentified. A read error is possible here, since a much larger clone lies one base away. Trimming pared 0 bases from V and 7 bases from J, leaving 10 bases between. This CDR3 region has 12 residues. Germline V gene lookup returns CDR1 DFQATT and CDR2 SNEGSKA (reference sequence). CD8+CD4-CCR7+CD45RA+ sorting gave the naive CD8 T cells. These data come from a study of molecular identifiers for immune sequencing clone quantification. MiXCR, applied by TCRdb to the PCR reads, yields one record per CDR3 protein. Among around 460,000 distinct CDR3 sequences listed, about 25% were seen once. Overall study results and limits: In naive cells, clones above 20 RNA copies held under 1% of molecules, whereas in effector cells they held over 99%.

Sample: naive CD8+ T cells from blood, with Jurkat cell RNA spiked in. Subset denoted: FACS-sorted CD8+CD4-CCR7+CD45RA+ naive T cells. The chain uses TRBV20-1 and TRBJ2-7; no firm D call. The source is a human donor in good health. Some libraries in this study had Jurkat cell RNA spiked in. The CDR3 DNA sequence: TGCAGTGCTAGAGATTCCAACGGGGAGCAGTACTTC. Translated, it gives CSARDSNGEQYF.